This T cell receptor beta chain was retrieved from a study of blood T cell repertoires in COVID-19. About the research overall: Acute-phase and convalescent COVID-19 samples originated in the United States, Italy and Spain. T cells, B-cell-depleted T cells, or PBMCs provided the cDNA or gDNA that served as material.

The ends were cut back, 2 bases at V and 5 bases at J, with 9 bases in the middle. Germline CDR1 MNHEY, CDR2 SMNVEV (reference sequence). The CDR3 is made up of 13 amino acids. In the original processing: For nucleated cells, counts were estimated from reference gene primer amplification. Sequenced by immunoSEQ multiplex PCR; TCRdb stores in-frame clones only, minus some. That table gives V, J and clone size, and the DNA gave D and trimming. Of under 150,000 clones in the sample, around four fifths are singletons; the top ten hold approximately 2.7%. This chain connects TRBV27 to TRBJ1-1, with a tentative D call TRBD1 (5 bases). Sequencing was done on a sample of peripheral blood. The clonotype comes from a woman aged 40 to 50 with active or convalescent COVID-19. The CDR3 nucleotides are TGTGCCAGCAGTTTAGCTCGACAGACTGAAGCTTTCTTT. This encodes CASSLARQTEAFF.